Listed here are 16 T cell receptor beta chains from one sample, sequenced in a study of OX40 agonist ivuxolimab in advanced cancers. Data came from immunoSEQ multiplex PCR; TCRdb stores just in-frame clones and leaves some out. The table shows 45,000 to 50,000 clones, with roughly 93% occurring only once. The sample in question was CD4+ or CD8+ T cells sorted from blood, obtained in a trial of the OX40 agonist ivuxolimab. These receptors all stem from an adult with an advanced solid tumor such as melanoma, head and neck, liver or kidney cancer.

The chain combines TRBV25-1 with TRBJ1-5; TRBD1 might be the D (5 bases). The V end lost 0 bases, the J end lost 5 bases, and 8 bases lay between the germline ends. This CDR3 contains 14 residues. The germline V gene encodes CDR1 MGHDK and CDR2 SYGVNS. CDR3 loop: CASSEYGTYQPQHF. As DNA, the CDR3 is TGTGCCAGCAGTGAATATGGGACCTATCAGCCCCAGCATTTT.

This clone was detected only a few times. The V call is TRBV6-5, the J call TRBJ1-1, with no clear D. This CDR3 is 15 amino acids long. Germline V CDR1 and CDR2: MNHEY, SVGAGI. The germline V and J ends were trimmed by 3 bases and 5 bases, with 16 bases remaining between them. The chain's CDR3 is CASSYGGRLGTEAFF. CDR3 DNA: TGTGCCAGCAGTTATGGCGGCAGGTTGGGTACTGAAGCTTTCTTT.

The rearrangement links TRBV5-4 to TRBJ1-1; TRBD1 might be the D (5 bases). Deletions cut 3 bases from V and 0 bases from J, with 9 bases between. Per the germline V gene, CDR1 is SGHNT and CDR2 is YYREEE (reference sequence). The CDR3 is made up of 14 amino acids. The CDR3 DNA sequence: TGTGCCAGCAGCTCGGACACATTGAACACTGAAGCTTTCTTT. Translating it yields CASSSDTLNTEAFF.

This chain joins TRBV19 and TRBJ2-3; 8 positions match TRBD2. The CDR3 runs to 15 residues. V was clipped by 7 bases and J by 5 bases; unmatched bases: 11. Germline lookup yields CDR1 LNHDA and CDR2 SQIVND (reference sequence). The CDR3, as DNA: TGTGCCAGTACCTTCGCCGGGGGGGGTTTAGATACGCAGTATTTT. Amino acids: CASTFAGGGLDTQYF.

This chain joins TRBV7-2 and TRBJ2-7; TRBD1 agrees at 10 bases. Germline V lookup: CDR1 SGHTA, CDR2 FQGNSA. The CDR3 has 15 amino acids. Germline trimming cut 5 bases from V and 5 bases from J; bases unmatched to any gene: 9. CDR3 nucleotides: TGTGCCAGCAGCCCGAGGACAGGGGGACTCGACGAGCAGTACTTC. Amino acid sequence: CASSPRTGGLDEQYF.

The chain uses TRBV5-5 and TRBJ2-1, with 8 bases identical to TRBD1. From germline, CDR1 is SGHKS and CDR2 YYEKEE (reference sequence). With 4 bases clipped from V and 2 bases from J, the junction kept 5 bases outside the gene matches. The CDR3 is 15 residues long. The CDR3 region is CASSTGQGPYNEQFF. CDR3 in DNA: TGTGCCAGCAGCACCGGACAGGGTCCCTACAATGAGCAGTTCTTC.

The chain is built from TRBV30 and TRBJ1-4; 7 nucleotides line up with TRBD1. Trimming took 1 base from V and 1 from J; bases not matched to a gene: 3. CDR1 is GTSNPN and CDR2 is SVGIG in the germline V gene (reference sequence). This CDR3 comprises 15 residues. The CDR3 reads CAWSGQGVTNEKLFF. CDR3 bases: TGTGCCTGGAGTGGGCAGGGGGTAACTAATGAAAAACTGTTTTTT.

The chain uses TRBV10-3 and TRBJ2-3; the match to TRBD2 covers 8 bases. The CDR3 contains 14 residues. V shed 10 bases and J 3 bases; nucleotides not matched to a gene: 9. CDR1 and CDR2 (germline): ENHRY, SYGVKD. The CDR3 region is CATDGGRLTDTQYF. CDR3 nucleotide sequence: TGTGCCACTGACGGCGGGAGGTTAACAGATACGCAGTATTTT.

The rearrangement links TRBV7-8 to TRBJ2-7; possibly TRBD1 for D (5 bases). The CDR3 runs 15 residues. Germline loops: CDR1 SGHVS, CDR2 FQNEAQ. V lost 2 bases and J lost 0, with 11 bases in between. CDR3 sequence: CASSLFQGPSYEQYF. The CDR3 DNA reads as TGTGCCAGCAGCTTATTTCAGGGCCCCTCCTACGAGCAGTACTTC.

The chain joins TRBV6-5 to TRBJ2-7; D is possibly TRBD1 (6 bases). The CDR3 consists of 15 residues. Germline V lookup: CDR1 MNHEY, CDR2 SVGAGI. Between the trimmed V and J ends, which lost 2 bases and 3 bases, there was a span of 14 bases. The CDR3 coding sequence is TGTGCCAGCAGTTACGGGACACGAAAACTCTACGAGCAGTACTTC. Its protein product is CASSYGTRKLYEQYF.

The V gene is TRBV6-5, the J gene TRBJ2-7; TRBD1 aligns across 7 bases. CDR1 is MNHEY, CDR2 SVGAGI, per germline. The CDR3 is made up of 16 amino acids. V trimming: 1 base; J trimming: 4 bases; junction bases outside the gene matches: 10. CDR3 residues: CASSYLAQQGKYEQYF. CDR3 in DNA: TGTGCCAGCAGTTACTTGGCCCAACAGGGGAAATACGAGCAGTACTTC.

The V and J genes are TRBV18 and TRBJ1-1; D perhaps matches TRBD1 (5 bases). Deletions cut 4 bases from V and 4 bases from J, with 10 bases between. CDR1 and CDR2 from the germline V gene are KGHSH and LQKENI. The CDR3 is 13 amino acids. CDR3 nucleotides: TGTGCCAGCTCACTCCAGGGTGGCACTGAAGCTTTCTTT. It encodes CASSLQGGTEAFF.

The genes are TRBV13 and TRBJ2-2; 9 positions match TRBD2. Germline CDR1 and CDR2: PRHDT and FYEKMQ (reference sequence). V gave up 1 base and J gave up 5 bases; unmatched junction bases: 5. The CDR3 consists of 16 residues. The CDR3 sequence: CASSLDAGGGTGELFF. The DNA for the CDR3 is TGTGCCAGCAGCTTAGACGCGGGAGGGGGAACCGGGGAGCTGTTTTTT.

The CDR3 sequence: CASSLGGVRWNEKLFF. CDR3 DNA sequence: TGTGCCAGCAGCTTAGGTGGTGTTCGGTGGAATGAAAAACTGTTTTTT. V usage is TRBV13 and J usage is TRBJ1-4; no firm D call. V was shortened by 0 bases and J by 5 bases, with 13 bases between the two germline ends. Germline V gene data show CDR1 as PRHDT and CDR2 as FYEKMQ (reference sequence). The CDR3 has 16 residues. Full variable domain (remainder filled in from reference TRBV13 and TRBJ1-4): AAGVIQSPRHLIKEKRETATLKCYPIPRHDTVYWYQQGPGQDPQFLISFYEKMQSDKGSIPDRFSAQQFSDYHSELNMSSLELGDSALYFCASSLGGVRWNEKLFFGSGTQLSVL.

The rearrangement uses TRBV30 and TRBJ1-3; no clear D. In germline, CDR1 is GTSNPN, CDR2 SVGIG (reference sequence). V was shortened by 4 bases and J by 2 bases, with 6 bases between the two germline ends. This CDR3 is 12 amino acids long. The CDR3 nucleotides read TGTGCCTGGAAGAGGGCTGGAAACACCATATATTTT. Protein sequence: CAWKRAGNTIYF. The variable domain in full, completed from reference TRBV30 and TRBJ1-3, reads SQTIHQWPATLVQPVGSPLSLECTVEGTSNPNLYWYRQAAGRGLQLLFYSVGIGQISSEVPQNLSASRPQDRQFILSSKKLLLSDSGFYLCAWKRAGNTIYFGEGSWLTVV.

The chain has TRBV5-4 and TRBJ2-1, with TRBD2 matching 9 bases. Trimming removed 6 bases from V and 3 bases from J; junction bases left unmatched: 16. Looked up from germline, CDR1 is SGHNT and CDR2 is YYREEE (reference sequence). The CDR3 length is 18 residues. The CDR3 nucleotides read TGTGCCAGCATCGTGTTCCCCCCCGAGACTAGCGGCTACAATGAGCAGTTCTTC. Its protein product is CASIVFPPETSGYNEQFF.